This TCR beta chain comes out of a study of blood T cell repertoires in COVID-19 (TCRdb year 2020). A note on the overall study: Collaborator samples came from the United States, Italy and Spain and covered acute and convalescent phases of COVID-19. HLA class I and class II types, where available, came from metadata supplied by the sample provider rather than from assay-based typing. Subjects who had been exposed to COVID-19, were actively infected with it, or had recovered from it provided the deeply sampled blood TCRbeta repertoires that made up the dataset. A freely available public database, intended as a resource for researchers studying the immune response to SARS-CoV-2, is where the repertoires were released. Sample metadata almost always included a de-identified subject ID, COVID-19 status, age in years and sex. The material from the prospective study consisted of cDNA or gDNA derived from T cells, B-cell-depleted T cells, or PBMCs. The samples were drawn from the first 160 participants of the ongoing ImmuneRACE study and from some 1,300 subjects provided by 6 global collaborators. Broader findings and caveats from the paper: The amount of clinical and demographic metadata varied by source and participant and was provided uncurated.

Whole blood was collected in K2EDTA tubes by collaborating institutions according to the institutions' own protocols. Collaborator samples were shipped for TCRbeta analysis as frozen whole blood, isolated PBMCs, or DNA extracted from either sample type. There are 13 amino acids in the CDR3, from cysteine to phenylalanine inclusive. The DNA shown is the 39-base CDR3, in frame from base 1. The germline V gene sets CDR1 to SQVTM and CDR2 to ANQGSEA. Compared with germline, V lacks 6 bases and J lacks 1 base; bases without a gene match: 4. TCRbeta CDR3 regions were amplified from genomic DNA by means of the immunoSEQ Assay, a bias-controlled multiplex PCR. Per the authors' processing: The number of nucleated cells in each sample was estimated from the amplification of reference gene primers within the assay. Sequence reads were collapsed and filtered to measure the absolute abundance of every unique TCRbeta CDR3 rearrangement. For each sample, productive Simpson clonality was calculated as the square root of Simpson's diversity index over productive rearrangements. This immuneACCESS table, as held by TCRdb, lists in-frame sequences with V and J called but not all clones. Of the missing ones, under half trace to an unresolved V gene in checked studies; the others have no known cause. The V and J calls and clone size were taken over from that table, and D and trimming were inferred from the DNA. Here the sample has tens of thousands of clones; approximately 86% occur a single time. The ten largest clones capture about 14% of the sample.

To note about this clone: The target of this receptor is not known. No quality values exist for individual bases; no much larger clone is one base distant.

The sample comprised peripheral blood. The clonotype was recovered from a human donor in a cohort sampled during active COVID-19. The chain joins TRBV29-1 to TRBJ2-7, with 9 bases in between that match TRBD1. The DNA sequence is as follows: TGCAGCGTGACCGGACAGGGGTCCTACGAGCAGTACTTC. Its protein is CSVTGQGSYEQYF.